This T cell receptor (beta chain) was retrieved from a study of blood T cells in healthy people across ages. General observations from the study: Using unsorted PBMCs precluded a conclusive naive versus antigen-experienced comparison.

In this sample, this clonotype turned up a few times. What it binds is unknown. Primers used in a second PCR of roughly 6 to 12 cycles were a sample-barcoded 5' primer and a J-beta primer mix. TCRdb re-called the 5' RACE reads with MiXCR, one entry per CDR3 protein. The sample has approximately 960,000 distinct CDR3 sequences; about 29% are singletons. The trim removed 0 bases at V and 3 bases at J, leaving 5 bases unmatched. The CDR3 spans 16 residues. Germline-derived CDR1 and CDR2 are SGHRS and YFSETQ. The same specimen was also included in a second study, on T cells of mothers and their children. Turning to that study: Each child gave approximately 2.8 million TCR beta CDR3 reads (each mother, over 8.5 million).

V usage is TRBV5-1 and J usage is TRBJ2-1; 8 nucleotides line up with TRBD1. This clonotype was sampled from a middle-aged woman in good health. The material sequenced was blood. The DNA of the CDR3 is TGCGCCAGCAGCTTGGCCTGGGGACAGGTCTACAATGAGCAGTTCTTC. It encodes CASSLAWGQVYNEQFF.